This TCR beta chain was observed in a study of cytomegalovirus exposure and HLA in healthy donors. As for the study in general: HLA-typed donors contributed 65 million to 95 million unique TCRs, which were held in an early data release.

Study-level results: When analyzed later, a missense DCLRE1C variant was found to be linked to TCR beta V- and J-gene trimming. In a later analysis, parvovirus B19, influenza, CMV and Epstein-Barr virus appeared linked to several top co-occurrence clusters. Beyond CMV serostatus, there was no information to go on about immune exposure.

Germline V gene data show CDR1 as MNHNY and CDR2 as SVGAGI (reference sequence). V was clipped by 6 bases and J by 2 bases; unmatched bases: 7. This CDR3 has 14 amino acids. Comment on this clone: The antigen is undetermined.

A multiplex PCR was run with 60 Vbeta primers and 13 Jbeta primers. Sequenced by immunoSEQ multiplex PCR; TCRdb stores in-frame clones only, minus some. The profile shows 150,000 to 200,000 clones, about four fifths of them singletons. This clonotype was sampled from a male donor in good health and CMV-seropositive. The chain joins TRBV6-6 to TRBJ2-7, with 7 bases aligning to TRBD2. The sample was PBMCs. The CDR3 DNA reads as TGTGCCAGCAGACGTAGCGGGTCGGCCTACGAGCAGTACTTC. Translated: CASRRSGSAYEQYF.